This is a list of T cell receptor beta chains from one sample in a study of blood T cell dynamics during melanoma immunotherapy. Only in-frame clones appear in the TCRdb table, and some are missing; sequencing was by immunoSEQ multiplex PCR. The sample gives over 8,000 clones, approximately 83% of which show up once; roughly 10% is in the top ten. The starting material was blood, obtained from a patient treated with checkpoint blockade. All receptors derive from a human donor with melanoma. Each CDR3 is given with its conserved first and last residue. A D gene is named only where the DNA matches it firmly. For some rows the clone size is stated as once, few or many, or as a class when expanded; others skip it.

TRBJ1-2,.,TRBV7-5,.,CVRSLYCGRMVKGGYTF,TGTGTCAGAAGCTTATATTGTGGGAGGATGGTCAAGGGAGGCTACACCTTC
TRBJ2-7,.,TRBV10-3,.,CATQPRSSSYEQYF,TGTGCCACTCAACCCAGGAGTAGCTCCTACGAGCAGTACTTC
TRBJ2-3,.,TRBV11-1,TRBD1,CASSSGQGADTQYF,TGTGCCAGCAGCTCAGGACAGGGGGCAGATACGCAGTATTTT
TRBJ2-7,.,TRBV6-1,.,CASSQTYEQYF,TGTGCCAGCAGCCAAACCTACGAGCAGTACTTC
TRBJ2-3,.,TRBV19,.,CASSPRTAGQDTDTQYF,TGTGCCAGTAGTCCCCGGACAGCAGGTCAAGACACAGATACGCAGTATTTT
TRBJ1-6,.,TRBV28,.,CASAFRDNSPLHF,TGTGCCAGCGCCTTCAGGGATAATTCACCCCTCCACTTT
TRBJ2-1,once,TRBV15,.,CATSRPNIINEQFF,TGTGCCACCAGCAGACCGAACATAATCAATGAGCAGTTCTTC
TRBJ1-5,few,TRBV19,.,CASSILGGSNQPQHF,TGTGCCAGTAGTATACTCGGAGGTAGCAATCAGCCCCAGCATTTT
TRBJ2-2,.,TRBV29-1,.,CSVVLRGSPFGELFF,TGCAGCGTTGTTCTCAGGGGTTCGCCCTTCGGGGAGCTGTTTTTT
TRBJ2-2,.,TRBV29-1,.,CSVEDMASGELFF,TGCAGCGTTGAAGATATGGCTTCCGGGGAGCTGTTTTTT